Following are 32 T cell receptor beta chains from one sample sequenced in a study of blood T cell repertoires in COVID-19. Using immunoSEQ multiplex PCR, the repertoire was profiled, and TCRdb retains in-frame clones only, with some absent. The repertoire has approximately 230,000 clones, around nine tenths of them found once; the top ten carry 3% to 3.5%. The sequencing input was peripheral blood. The receptor set was obtained from a man younger than 35 with active or convalescent COVID-19.

Only a few counts were recorded for this clone. The rearrangement joins TRBV19 to TRBJ1-1; D may be TRBD1 (5 bases). V was clipped by 7 bases and J by 11 bases, with 14 bases between them. Germline V lookup: CDR1 LNHDA, CDR2 SQIVND (reference sequence). The CDR3 contains 11 residues. DNA of the CDR3: TGTGCCAGTACCGCAGCGGGGGGGGCTTTCTTT. Protein: CASTAAGGAFF.

This chain links TRBV7-9 with TRBJ2-7; 8 nucleotides align to TRBD2. CDR1 and CDR2 from the germline V gene are SEHNR and FQNEAQ (reference sequence). This CDR3 has 15 amino acids. With V trimmed by 6 bases and J by 3 bases, 10 bases remained unmatched. Here the CDR3 reads CASSRAERELYEQYF. In nucleotides, the CDR3 is TGTGCCAGCAGTAGGGCGGAGCGGGAGCTCTACGAGCAGTACTTC.

The V and J genes are TRBV5-1 and TRBJ2-7; D possibly corresponds to TRBD1 (6 bases). Germline V gene lookup returns CDR1 SGHRS and CDR2 YFSETQ. The CDR3 runs to 12 residues. Trimming removed 3 bases from V and 5 bases from J, with 9 bases in between. Here the CDR3 reads CASSSDRNEQYF. The CDR3 nucleotides are TGCGCCAGCAGCTCGGACAGAAACGAGCAGTACTTC.

The chain links TRBV6-5 to TRBJ2-7; D is unclear. CDR3 length: 14 residues. CDR1 and CDR2 from the germline V gene are MNHEY and SVGAGI. Trimming cost V 4 bases and J 2 bases, with 12 bases left between them. The DNA of the CDR3 is TGTGCCAGCAGTTCTACGGCACAGACCTACGAGCAGTACTTC. Protein sequence: CASSSTAQTYEQYF.

The chain is built from TRBV7-9 and TRBJ1-2, with D perhaps matching TRBD1 (5 bases). Trimming shortened V by 4 bases and J by 3 bases, and 15 bases separated the two germline ends. The germline V gene encodes CDR1 SEHNR and CDR2 FQNEAQ (reference sequence). The CDR3 is made up of 15 amino acids. DNA of the CDR3: TGTGCCAGCAGCTCCGGACAATTCTTACACTATGGCTACACCTTC. Translation: CASSSGQFLHYGYTF.

The V gene is TRBV14, the J gene TRBJ2-1, with 8 bases identical to TRBD1. The CDR3 is 15 residues long. The trim removed 2 bases at V and 5 bases at J, leaving 5 bases unmatched. CDR1 SGHDN and CDR2 FVKESK come from the germline V gene. For the CDR3, the DNA is TGTGCCAGCAGCCAACCAGGGACAGGAGACAATGAGCAGTTCTTC. This gives the protein CASSQPGTGDNEQFF.

The chain is built from TRBV10-1 and TRBJ2-4, with TRBD1 matching over 9 bases. CDR1 and CDR2 from the germline V gene are WNHNN and SYGVQD (reference sequence). The CDR3 has 13 residues. Trimming at V came to 6 bases and at J to 6 bases, leaving 3 bases not matched to a gene. CDR3 region: CASSPGQGNIQYF. CDR3 bases: TGCGCCAGCAGCCCGGGACAGGGAAACATTCAGTACTTC.

This clone was counted a single time. The V gene is TRBV2, the J gene TRBJ1-2, with 9 bases aligning to TRBD1. CDR3 size: 14 residues. The germline CDR1 and CDR2 sequences are SNHLY and FYNNEI. V was pared by 8 bases and J by 5 bases, with 9 bases of the junction left unmatched. CDR3 in DNA: TGTGCCAGCGTACTTACAGGGGGCTCTTATGGCTACACCTTC. Its translation is CASVLTGGSYGYTF.

The chain has TRBV12-5 and TRBJ1-1; D unresolved. Trimming pared 3 bases from V and 5 bases from J, leaving 4 bases between. The germline gives CDR1 LGHNT, CDR2 FRNRAP. The CDR3 loop spans 11 amino acids. This chain's CDR3 is CASGFGTEAFF. CDR3 coding DNA: TGTGCTAGTGGTTTCGGTACTGAAGCTTTCTTT.

V and J are TRBV19 and TRBJ2-3, with 10 bases identical to TRBD1. Unmatched junction bases numbered 5, after V lost 5 bases and J lost 6 bases. The CDR3 covers 14 residues. Germline V gene sequence: CDR1 LNHDA, CDR2 SQIVND (reference sequence). DNA for the CDR3: TGTGCCAGTAGTTCCGGGACAGGGGCGGATACGCAGTATTTT. Translated, it gives CASSSGTGADTQYF. The full variable domain, completed using reference TRBV19 and TRBJ2-3, is DGGITQSPKYLFRKEGQNVTLSCEQNLNHDAMYWYRQDPGQGLRLIYYSQIVNDFQKGDIAEGYSVSREKKESFPLTVTSAQKNPTAFYLCASSSGTGADTQYFGPGTRLTVL.

The chain recombines TRBV19 with TRBJ1-5; TRBD1 matches at 12 bases. This CDR3 contains 17 residues. Germline V gene lookup returns CDR1 LNHDA and CDR2 SQIVND (reference sequence). V shed 2 bases and J 7 bases; nucleotides not matched to a gene: 9. The CDR3 loop is CASSILPGQGAQQPQHF. CDR3 nucleotide sequence: TGTGCCAGTAGTATATTACCGGGACAGGGGGCGCAACAGCCCCAGCATTTT. The full variable domain, in which reference TRBV19 and TRBJ1-5 provide the parts outside the CDR3, is DGGITQSPKYLFRKEGQNVTLSCEQNLNHDAMYWYRQDPGQGLRLIYYSQIVNDFQKGDIAEGYSVSREKKESFPLTVTSAQKNPTAFYLCASSILPGQGAQQPQHFGDGTRLSIL.

The rearrangement uses TRBV5-6 and TRBJ2-7; D perhaps matches TRBD1 (5 bases). Germline values: CDR1 SGHDT, CDR2 YYEEEE. V gave up 6 bases and J gave up 6 bases, with 13 bases separating them. This CDR3 has 12 residues. CDR3 nucleotides: TGTGCCAGCATGGAGAAGGGGCGCGAGCAGTACTTC. Amino acids: CASMEKGREQYF.

The genes are TRBV19 and TRBJ2-1; TRBD1 aligns across 9 bases. Germline values: CDR1 LNHDA, CDR2 SQIVND (reference sequence). V shed 4 bases, J shed 0 bases, and the junction held 13 bases outside the gene matches. The CDR3 is 19 residues long. CDR3 in DNA: TGTGCCAGTAGTACTTATGGGACAGGGTCTTTTAGCTCCTACAATGAGCAGTTCTTC. Translation gives CASSTYGTGSFSSYNEQFF.

A word on this clone: Other DNA sequences of this sample code for an identical CDR3. The chain joins TRBV5-1 to TRBJ1-1, with D possibly being TRBD1 (5 bases). The germline V gene encodes CDR1 SGHRS and CDR2 YFSETQ. CDR3 length: 14 residues. V lost 3 bases and J lost 1, with 10 bases in between. CDR3 sequence reads: CASSSTTGNTEAFF. The CDR3, as DNA: TGCGCCAGCAGCTCGACCACAGGGAACACTGAAGCTTTCTTT.

The chain couples TRBV9 to TRBJ1-1; TRBD1 matches at 8 bases. J gave up 1 base and V 3 bases, and 5 bases lay outside the gene matches. This CDR3 is 15 amino acids long. Germline CDR1 and CDR2: SGDLS and YYNGEE. Written as DNA, the CDR3 is TGTGCCAGCAGCGGGAGCAGGGGGCCGAACACTGAAGCTTTCTTT. It encodes CASSGSRGPNTEAFF.

This chain uses TRBV15 with TRBJ2-7, with 14 nucleotides matching TRBD2. Looked up from germline, CDR1 is LNHNV and CDR2 is YYDKDF (reference sequence). The trim removed 3 bases at V and 6 bases at J, leaving 7 bases unmatched. The CDR3 length is 16 residues. This CDR3 is CATSSARGLAGVEQYF. The CDR3 DNA reads TGTGCCACCAGCAGTGCACGGGGACTAGCGGGGGTCGAGCAGTACTTC.

CDR3 DNA sequence: TGTGCCAGCAGTTTTAACAGAGTCGGGGAGCTGTTTTTT. It translates to CASSFNRVGELFF. The rearrangement links TRBV27 to TRBJ2-2; no clear D. CDR1 and CDR2 from the germline V gene are MNHEY and SMNVEV (reference sequence). The CDR3 contains 13 residues. V was shortened by 3 bases and J by 7 bases, with 9 bases between the two germline ends.

This clone was observed a single time. This chain joins TRBV10-2 and TRBJ1-4; 10 positions match TRBD1. The CDR3 loop spans 13 amino acids. Per the germline V gene, CDR1 is WSHSY and CDR2 is SAAADI. Germline trimming cut 6 bases from V and 8 bases from J; bases unmatched to any gene: 3. The chain's CDR3 is CASRGTGDEKLFF. CDR3 DNA sequence: TGCGCCAGCAGAGGGACAGGGGACGAAAAACTGTTTTTT.

This clone was seen a single time. The J gene is TRBJ1-6, the V gene TRBV5-4; 11 bases fit TRBD1. The germline gives CDR1 SGHNT, CDR2 YYREEE (reference sequence). The J segment lost 6 bases and the V segment lost 3 bases, leaving 14 bases of the junction unmatched. The CDR3 is made up of 19 amino acids. DNA of the CDR3: TGTGCCAGCAGCTCTAAGAGGAGGACAGGGGGCTTAGCTAATTCACCCCTCCACTTT. It encodes CASSSKRRTGGLANSPLHF.

The chain joins TRBV29-1 to TRBJ2-1; maybe TRBD1 (5 bases). Trimming took 2 bases from V and 12 from J, leaving 23 bases between them. Germline CDR1 is SQVTM and CDR2 is ANQGSEA. The CDR3 is 15 residues long. The CDR3 region is CSVETGSYNGRGQFF. The CDR3 DNA sequence: TGCAGCGTTGAAACTGGGTCCTACAATGGAAGGGGGCAGTTCTTC.

The chain couples TRBV5-1 to TRBJ1-2; D is unclear. Germline V gene data show CDR1 as SGHRS and CDR2 as YFSETQ. V shed 1 base and J shed 5 bases, with 15 bases lying between them. The CDR3 extends over 15 amino acids. CDR3 region: CASSLSNLAVYGYTF. For the CDR3, the DNA is TGCGCCAGCAGCTTGAGTAATTTGGCTGTGTATGGCTACACCTTC.

The genes are TRBV3-1 (or the pseudogene TRBV3-2) and TRBJ2-2, with 13 positions matching TRBD2. The V and J ends lost 8 bases and 7 bases, in that order; junction bases with no gene match: 1. Germline CDR1 and CDR2: LGHDT and YNNKEL (reference sequence). The CDR3 has 13 residues. In DNA form, the CDR3 reads TGTGCCAGCGGACTAGCGGGGGACGGGGAGCTGTTTTTT. The encoded protein is CASGLAGDGELFF.

The chain joins TRBV9 to TRBJ1-1; D is unresolved. V shed 0 bases and J shed 0 bases, with 9 bases lying between them. This CDR3 comprises 15 residues. In germline, CDR1 is SGDLS, CDR2 YYNGEE. CDR3 nucleotide sequence: TGTGCCAGCAGCGTAGTACCAGATATGAACACTGAAGCTTTCTTT. It translates to CASSVVPDMNTEAFF.

The J gene is TRBJ2-5, the V gene TRBV6-4, with a possible D match to TRBD1 (6 bases). The V end was cut by 7 bases, the J end by 3 bases, with 12 bases between. The CDR3 length is 13 residues. The germline CDR1 and CDR2 sequences are MRHNA and SNTAGT. The CDR3 nucleotides are TGTGCCAGCATCGGGACATTCAAAGAGACCCAGTACTTC. Translation: CASIGTFKETQYF.

A few counts support this clone. V is TRBV28 and J is TRBJ2-7; 9 bases align to TRBD2. This CDR3 is built from 16 residues. The germline V gene has CDR1 MDHEN and CDR2 SYDVKM. V lost 2 bases to trimming and J lost 6 bases; unmatched junction nucleotides: 11. The CDR3 protein is CASSLVSGGRFGEQYF. The CDR3 DNA reads TGTGCCAGCAGTTTAGTCAGCGGGGGGCGCTTTGGCGAGCAGTACTTC.

The rearrangement links TRBV7-2 to TRBJ1-4; TRBD1 is a possible D gene (5 bases). Per germline, CDR1 SGHTA and CDR2 FQGNSA. The CDR3 runs to 17 residues. Deletions cut 5 bases from V and 7 bases from J, with 23 bases between. The CDR3, as DNA: TGTGCCAGCAGCGTGCGATTGTTGGGACTCCAGGCTGAAAAACTGTTTTTT. Protein sequence: CASSVRLLGLQAEKLFF.

The chain uses TRBV3-1 (or the pseudogene TRBV3-2) and TRBJ1-2, with D maybe TRBD1 (5 bases). V shed 7 bases and J shed 4 bases, with 19 bases lying between them. Per the germline V gene, CDR1 is LGHDT and CDR2 is YNNKEL (reference sequence). The CDR3 totals 15 residues. DNA of the CDR3: TGTGCCAGCACCCCAAATTTCGACAGCCTCTATGGCTACACCTTC. Its translation: CASTPNFDSLYGYTF.

J is TRBJ2-7 and V is TRBV12-3 or TRBV12-4, with TRBD1 matching 9 bases. J was trimmed by 6 bases and V by 5 bases; bases with no gene match: 5. The CDR3 sequence is 13 residues long. The CDR3 region has the DNA TGTGCCAGCAGTCCATGGACAGGGGTCGAGCAGTACTTC. Its translation is CASSPWTGVEQYF.

The chain recombines TRBV6-2 or TRBV6-3 with TRBJ2-7; D might be TRBD2 (6 bases). The CDR3 extends over 15 amino acids. Germline values: CDR1 MNHEY, CDR2 SVGEGT. Trimming cost V 5 bases and J 3 bases, with 17 bases left between them. CDR3 nucleotide sequence: TGTGCCAGCAGTCGCGGGGCTAGCGAGGGCTACGAGCAGTACTTC. Translated, it gives CASSRGASEGYEQYF.

The CDR3 is CASRRQGVSSGDYNEQFF. The CDR3 DNA sequence: TGTGCCAGCAGAAGACAGGGGGTGTCTAGCGGGGATTACAATGAGCAGTTCTTC. The V call is TRBV28, the J call TRBJ2-1; either TRBD1 or TRBD2 may supply D (9 bases each). Deletions cut 6 bases from V and 4 bases from J, with 25 bases between. The CDR3 extends over 18 amino acids. CDR1 MDHEN and CDR2 SYDVKM come from the germline V gene. The variable domain in full, with the rest retrieved from reference TRBV28 and TRBJ2-1, is DVKVTQSSRYLVKRTGEKVFLECVQDMDHENMFWYRQDPGLGLRLIYFSYDVKMKEKGDIPEGYSVSREKKERFSLILESASTNQTSMYLCASRRQGVSSGDYNEQFFGPGTRLTVL.

J is TRBJ1-6 and V is TRBV27, with 11 bases aligning to TRBD1. CDR3 length equals 17 residues. The J segment lost 9 bases and the V segment lost 1 base, leaving 8 bases of the junction unmatched. Germline-derived CDR1 and CDR2 are MNHEY and SMNVEV (reference sequence). The CDR3 DNA follows: TGTGCCAGCAGTTTATTGGGAGGACAGGGGGCTAGTTCACCCCTCCACTTT. This encodes CASSLLGGQGASSPLHF.

The V gene is TRBV6-5, the J gene TRBJ2-1; 10 nucleotides line up with TRBD2. The germline gives CDR1 MNHEY, CDR2 SVGAGI. The CDR3 extends over 16 amino acids. J was trimmed by 3 bases and V by 4 bases; bases with no gene match: 6. The CDR3 protein is CASSFKSGGGYNEQFF. As DNA, the CDR3 is TGTGCCAGCAGTTTTAAGAGCGGGGGGGGCTACAATGAGCAGTTCTTC.